Below, 9 T cell receptor beta chains from the same sample are listed, as sequenced in a study of PD-1 blockade in classical Hodgkin lymphoma (dated by TCRdb to about 2020). Read against the paper, the sample's time point label means: cycle 4 day 1 (C4D1), after 6 weeks of nivolumab. Relapse after autologous stem cell transplantation had occurred in all trial patients, and cohorts A, B and C were distinguished by prior brentuximab vedotin exposure. Using a Miltenyi CD4+ T cell isolation kit, CD4+ T cells were purified from thawed PBMCs through magnetic negative selection. Library generation was performed with the immunoSEQ multiplex PCR assay. Here the immuneACCESS table is served through TCRdb, limited to in-frame sequences with V and J called. Missing clones are a known gap in these copies; in checked studies unresolved V genes cover under half, and the rest lacks a known reason. The sample table holds 6,000 to 8,000 clones, of which around nine tenths were seen once. The top ten clones comprise 1.5% of the sample.

The sequencing used CD4+ T cells from blood, collected before the fourth cycle of nivolumab. These TCRs come from a human donor with classical Hodgkin lymphoma.

The chain has TRBV2 and TRBJ2-1; 12 bases are shared with TRBD2. Looked up from germline, CDR1 is SNHLY and CDR2 is FYNNEI. The CDR3 is 15 amino acids. J gave up 8 bases and V 6 bases, and 8 bases lay outside the gene matches. The CDR3 loop is CASRVSSGGAYEQFF. The CDR3 DNA reads TGTGCCAGCAGGGTTTCTAGCGGGGGGGCCTATGAGCAGTTCTTC.

This chain joins TRBV5-1 and TRBJ2-3, with 11 bases matching TRBD1. The CDR3 totals 14 residues. CDR1 SGHRS and CDR2 YFSETQ come from the germline V gene. V dropped 7 bases and J dropped 4; count of bases not matched to a gene: 5. In nucleotides, the CDR3 is TGCGCCAGCGCTCCGGGACAGGGGGCAGATACGCAGTATTTT. Its protein product is CASAPGQGADTQYF.

V usage is TRBV12-5 and J usage is TRBJ2-6; 7 bases line up with TRBD2. Germline V gene lookup returns CDR1 LGHNT and CDR2 FRNRAP. The CDR3 has 20 residues. J lost 0 bases, V lost 0 bases, and 11 bases had no gene match. CDR3 nucleotides: TGTGCTAGTGGTTTGGTAGTTTATAGGGAGGGGAGCTCTGGGGCCAACGTCCTGACTTTC. Translation: CASGLVVYREGSSGANVLTF.

The rearrangement links TRBV27 to TRBJ2-7, with D unresolved. V was trimmed by 3 bases and J by 0 bases, leaving 15 bases between them. The CDR3 extends over 16 amino acids. Per germline, CDR1 MNHEY and CDR2 SMNVEV (reference sequence). The CDR3, as DNA: TGTGCCAGCAGTTTGGGTGACGGACGGCCCTCCTACGAGCAGTACTTC. The encoded protein is CASSLGDGRPSYEQYF.

The chain carries TRBV10-2 and TRBJ2-5; 9 bases fit TRBD1. V shed 4 bases and J 0 bases; nucleotides not matched to a gene: 21. The CDR3 consists of 21 residues. The V gene's germline CDR1 is WSHSY and CDR2 SAAADI. CDR3 region: CASSGRQGGSLTSWYQETQYF. CDR3 bases: TGCGCCAGCAGTGGAAGACAGGGGGGTAGCCTAACTAGTTGGTACCAAGAGACCCAGTACTTC.

The chain couples TRBV10-3 to TRBJ2-3; 7 bases are shared with TRBD2. J lost 4 bases, V lost 6 bases, and 10 bases had no gene match. The V gene's germline CDR1 is ENHRY and CDR2 SYGVKD. The length of the CDR3 is 15 residues. CDR3 coding DNA: TGTGCCATCAGGGTCGGCGGGGGTAGGGCAGATACGCAGTATTTT. Translated, it gives CAIRVGGGRADTQYF.

The chain is built from TRBV5-1 and TRBJ2-6, with a tentative D call TRBD1 (6 bases). Trimming took 4 bases from V and 0 from J, leaving 11 bases between them. Germline CDR1 and CDR2: SGHRS and YFSETQ. The CDR3 sequence is 16 residues long. The CDR3, as DNA: TGCGCCAGCAGCCTCCACAGGGCCTCTGGGGCCAACGTCCTGACTTTC. This sequence encodes CASSLHRASGANVLTF.

This clone has a handful of counts. This sequence joins TRBV27 and TRBJ2-7, with TRBD1 as a possible D gene (6 bases). Trimming left V 3 bases short and J 6 bases short, with 15 bases between. The CDR3 is made up of 14 amino acids. Germline CDR1 MNHEY, CDR2 SMNVEV (reference sequence). The CDR3 DNA reads TGTGCCAGCAGTTTTTTCAGAGGGGGTGGCGAGCAGTACTTC. It specifies CASSFFRGGGEQYF.

This chain links TRBV21-1 with TRBJ2-4; no check of the table's D call, TRBD2, against the DNA was made. TRBV21-1 is termed a pseudogene. The CDR3 runs to 18 residues. CDR3 region: CASSRSGTSGKRCNIQYF. The CDR3 region has the DNA TGTGCCAGCAGTCGCTCCGGGACTAGCGGGAAACGTTGCAACATTCAGTACTTC.